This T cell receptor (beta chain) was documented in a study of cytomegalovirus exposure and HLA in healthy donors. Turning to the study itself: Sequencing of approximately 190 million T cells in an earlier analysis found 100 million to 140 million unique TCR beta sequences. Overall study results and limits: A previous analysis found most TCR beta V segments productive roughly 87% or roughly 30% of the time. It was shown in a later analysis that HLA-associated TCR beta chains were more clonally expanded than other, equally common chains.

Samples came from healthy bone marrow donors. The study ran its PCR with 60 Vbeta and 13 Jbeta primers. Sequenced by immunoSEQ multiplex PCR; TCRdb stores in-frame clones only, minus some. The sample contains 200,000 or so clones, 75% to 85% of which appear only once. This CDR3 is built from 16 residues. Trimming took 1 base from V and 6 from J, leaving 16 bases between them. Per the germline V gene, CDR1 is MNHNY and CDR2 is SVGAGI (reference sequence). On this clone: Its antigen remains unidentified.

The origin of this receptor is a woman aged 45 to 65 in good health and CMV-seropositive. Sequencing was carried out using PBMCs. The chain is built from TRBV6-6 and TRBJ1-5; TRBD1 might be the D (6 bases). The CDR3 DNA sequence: TGTGCCAGCAGTTACTTCTCCAACAGGGCCGCTCAGCCCCAGCATTTT. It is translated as CASSYFSNRAAQPQHF.